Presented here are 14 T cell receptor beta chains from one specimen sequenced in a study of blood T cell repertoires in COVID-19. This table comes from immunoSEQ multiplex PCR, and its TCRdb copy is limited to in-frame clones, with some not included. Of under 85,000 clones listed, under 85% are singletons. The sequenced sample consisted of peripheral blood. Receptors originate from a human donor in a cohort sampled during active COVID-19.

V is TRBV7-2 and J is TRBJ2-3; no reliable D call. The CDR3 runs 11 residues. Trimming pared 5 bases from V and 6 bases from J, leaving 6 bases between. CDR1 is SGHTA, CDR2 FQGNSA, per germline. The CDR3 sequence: CASSPRDTQYF. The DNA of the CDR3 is TGTGCCAGCAGCCCCCGTGATACGCAGTATTTT.

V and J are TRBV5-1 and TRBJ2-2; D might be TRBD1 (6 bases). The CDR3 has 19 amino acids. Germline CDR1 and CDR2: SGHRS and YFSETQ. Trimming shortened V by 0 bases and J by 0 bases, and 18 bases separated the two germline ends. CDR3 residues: CASSLGSGQNFANTGELFF. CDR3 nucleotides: TGCGCCAGCAGCTTGGGTTCCGGACAGAACTTCGCGAACACCGGGGAGCTGTTTTTT.

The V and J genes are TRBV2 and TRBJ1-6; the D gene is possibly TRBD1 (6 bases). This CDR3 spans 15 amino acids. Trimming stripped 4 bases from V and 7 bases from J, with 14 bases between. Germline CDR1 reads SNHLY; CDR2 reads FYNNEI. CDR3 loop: CASSGTGLGNSPLHF. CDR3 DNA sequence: TGTGCCAGCAGTGGAACAGGGCTAGGCAATTCACCCCTCCACTTT.

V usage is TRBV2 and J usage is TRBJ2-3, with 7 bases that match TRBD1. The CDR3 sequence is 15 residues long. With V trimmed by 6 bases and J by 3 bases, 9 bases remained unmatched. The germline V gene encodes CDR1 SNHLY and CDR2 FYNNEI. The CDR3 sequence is CASRPRGRGTDTQYF. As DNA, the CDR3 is TGTGCCAGCAGGCCTAGGGGCAGGGGGACAGATACGCAGTATTTT. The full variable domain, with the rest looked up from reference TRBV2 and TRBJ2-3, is EPEVTQTPSHQVTQMGQEVILRCVPISNHLYFYWYRQILGQKVEFLVSFYNNEISEKSEIFDDQFSVERPDGSNFTLKIRSTKLEDSAMYFCASRPRGRGTDTQYFGPGTRLTVL.

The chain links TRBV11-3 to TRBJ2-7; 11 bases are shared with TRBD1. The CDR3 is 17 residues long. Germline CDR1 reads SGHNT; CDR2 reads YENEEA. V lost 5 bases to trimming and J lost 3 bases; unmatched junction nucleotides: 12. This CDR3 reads CASSRIKGQGVGYEQYF. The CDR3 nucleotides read TGTGCCAGCAGCCGGATAAAGGGACAGGGGGTGGGCTACGAGCAGTACTTC.

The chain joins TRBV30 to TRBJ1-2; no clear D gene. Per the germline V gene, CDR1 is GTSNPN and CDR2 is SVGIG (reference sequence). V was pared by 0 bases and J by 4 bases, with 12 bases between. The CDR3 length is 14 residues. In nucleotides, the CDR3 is TGTGCCTGGAGTGTAGGAACAGTCCTCTATGGCTACACCTTC. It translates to CAWSVGTVLYGYTF.

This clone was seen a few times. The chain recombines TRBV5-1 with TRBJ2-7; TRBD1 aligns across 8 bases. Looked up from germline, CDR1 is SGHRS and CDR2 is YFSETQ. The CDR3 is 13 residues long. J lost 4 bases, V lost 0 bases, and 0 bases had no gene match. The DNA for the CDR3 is TGCGCCAGCAGCTTGGGGACAGGGTACGAGCAGTACTTC. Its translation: CASSLGTGYEQYF.

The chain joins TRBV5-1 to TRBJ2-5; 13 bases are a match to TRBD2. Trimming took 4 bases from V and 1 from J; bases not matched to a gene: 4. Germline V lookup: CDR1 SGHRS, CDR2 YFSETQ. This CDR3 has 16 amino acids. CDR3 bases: TGCGCCAGCAGCACCGGGACTAGCGGGGTCCAAGAGACCCAGTACTTC. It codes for CASSTGTSGVQETQYF.

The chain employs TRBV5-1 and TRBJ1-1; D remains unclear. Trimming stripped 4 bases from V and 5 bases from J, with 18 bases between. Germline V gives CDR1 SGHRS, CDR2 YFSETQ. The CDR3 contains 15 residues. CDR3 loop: CASSKIGRGETEAFF. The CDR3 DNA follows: TGCGCCAGCAGCAAAATCGGCCGGGGAGAGACTGAAGCTTTCTTT.

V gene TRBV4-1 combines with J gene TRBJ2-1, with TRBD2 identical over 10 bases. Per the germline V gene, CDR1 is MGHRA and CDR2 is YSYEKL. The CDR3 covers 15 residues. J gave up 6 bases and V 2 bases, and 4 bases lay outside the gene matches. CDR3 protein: CASSQLAGVSNEQFF. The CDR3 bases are TGCGCCAGCAGCCAACTAGCGGGGGTGAGCAATGAGCAGTTCTTC.

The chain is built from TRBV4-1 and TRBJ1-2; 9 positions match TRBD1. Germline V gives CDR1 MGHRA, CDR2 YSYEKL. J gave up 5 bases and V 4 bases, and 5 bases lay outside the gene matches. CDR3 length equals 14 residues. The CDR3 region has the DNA TGCGCCAGCAGCCGGGAGGGACAGGGATATGGCTACACCTTC. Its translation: CASSREGQGYGYTF.

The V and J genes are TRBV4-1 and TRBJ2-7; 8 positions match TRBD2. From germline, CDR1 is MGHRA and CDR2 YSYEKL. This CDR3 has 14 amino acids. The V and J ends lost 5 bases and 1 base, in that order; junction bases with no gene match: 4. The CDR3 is CASSSQRGSYEQYF. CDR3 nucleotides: TGCGCCAGCAGCTCACAGCGGGGGTCCTACGAGCAGTACTTC.

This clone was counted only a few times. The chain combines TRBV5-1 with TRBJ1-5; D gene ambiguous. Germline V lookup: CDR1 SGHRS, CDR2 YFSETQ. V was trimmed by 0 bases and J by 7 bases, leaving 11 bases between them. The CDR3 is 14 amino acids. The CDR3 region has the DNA TGCGCCAGCAGCTTGGATGCCAGTTCGCAGCCCCAGCATTTT. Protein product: CASSLDASSQPQHF.

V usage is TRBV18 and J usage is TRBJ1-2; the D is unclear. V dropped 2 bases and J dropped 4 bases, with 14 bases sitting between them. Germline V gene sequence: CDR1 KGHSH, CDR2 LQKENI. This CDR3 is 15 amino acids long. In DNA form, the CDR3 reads TGTGCCAGCTCACCATCCGGGGTTGGACCCTATGGCTACACCTTC. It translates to CASSPSGVGPYGYTF.